Below, 29 T cell receptor beta chains from the same sample are listed, as sequenced in a study of blood T cell repertoires in COVID-19. Generated by immunoSEQ multiplex PCR, the TCRdb table keeps only in-frame clones and is missing some. The repertoire consists of around 400,000 clones, with around 89% occurring once and the leading ten covering 1.2%. The specimen sequenced was peripheral blood. Receptors originate from a man aged 35 to 55 with acute or convalescent COVID-19.

The V call is TRBV7-8, the J call TRBJ1-6; D is perhaps TRBD1 (6 bases). Germline V CDR1 and CDR2: SGHVS, FQNEAQ. V was cut by 5 bases and J by 7 bases, with 9 bases left in between. CDR3 length: 13 residues. The chain's CDR3 is CASSQGRNSPLHF. The DNA for the CDR3 is TGTGCCAGCAGCCAGGGGCGGAATTCACCCCTCCACTTT.

The DNA for the CDR3 is TGTGCCAGCAGCCGCAGCGGGAGCCGGGAGACCCAGTACTTC. This gives the protein CASSRSGSRETQYF. The chain has TRBV9 and TRBJ2-5; 8 bases line up with TRBD2. The CDR3 has 14 residues. The germline CDR1 and CDR2 sequences are SGDLS and YYNGEE. V lost 4 bases and J lost 5; bases outside the gene matches: 7.

The chain links TRBV28 to TRBJ2-7; a possible D gene is TRBD2 (6 bases). Germline V gene sequence: CDR1 MDHEN, CDR2 SYDVKM. The CDR3 loop spans 17 amino acids. V lost 6 bases to trimming and J lost 0 bases, with 21 bases between them. The CDR3 is CASSPTGGGPDSYEQYF. The DNA of the CDR3 is TGTGCCAGCAGCCCCACCGGGGGAGGACCGGACTCCTACGAGCAGTACTTC.

The chain employs TRBV5-1 and TRBJ2-7; 7 nucleotides match TRBD1. CDR3 length: 13 amino acids. Germline V gives CDR1 SGHRS, CDR2 YFSETQ. V lost 4 bases and J lost 3; bases outside the gene matches: 4. The CDR3 DNA reads as TGCGCCAGCAGCCCGGGACAGCTCTACGAGCAGTACTTC. Translation: CASSPGQLYEQYF.

The CDR3 loop reads CASSLTSQGSEQFF. The CDR3 region has the DNA TGTGCCAGCAGCTTAACAAGCCAGGGTAGTGAGCAGTTCTTC. The chain employs TRBV7-3 and TRBJ2-1; TRBD1 is a possible D gene (5 bases). Trimming pared 0 bases from V and 9 bases from J, leaving 12 bases between. The CDR3 has 14 residues. Germline V lookup: CDR1 SGHTA, CDR2 FQGTGA.

The table lists this clone with a count of one. The chain couples TRBV6-5 to TRBJ1-3, with D perhaps TRBD1 (5 bases). Per germline, CDR1 MNHEY and CDR2 SVGAGI. Trimming took off 5 bases at V and 3 bases at J, with 11 bases between the two ends. This CDR3 comprises 14 residues. CDR3 region: CASSRLGGGNTIYF. The CDR3 DNA reads TGTGCCAGCAGTCGACTCGGGGGTGGAAACACCATATATTTT.

The chain carries TRBV11-2 and TRBJ1-2, with a possible D match to TRBD1 (5 bases). The CDR3 spans 13 residues. The germline CDR1 and CDR2 sequences are SGHAT and FQNNGV. Deletions cut 5 bases from V and 7 bases from J, with 14 bases between. This chain's CDR3 is CASSPQGFGGYTF. The CDR3 DNA is TGTGCCAGCAGCCCCCAGGGTTTCGGTGGCTACACCTTC.

The chain uses TRBV19 and TRBJ1-4, with 9 bases aligning to TRBD1. CDR1 and CDR2 (germline): LNHDA, SQIVND (reference sequence). The CDR3 has 15 amino acids. The trim removed 6 bases at V and 5 bases at J, leaving 7 bases unmatched. The CDR3 sequence is CASRRRGTGNEKLFF. The CDR3 DNA reads TGTGCCAGTAGAAGGCGCGGGACAGGGAATGAAAAACTGTTTTTT.

The chain combines TRBV7-8 with TRBJ2-6; 8 bases agree with TRBD2. This CDR3 is built from 19 residues. The V and J ends lost 5 bases and 2 bases, in that order; junction bases with no gene match: 14. Germline loops: CDR1 SGHVS, CDR2 FQNEAQ. The CDR3 sequence: CASSPQRGGRRPGANVLTF. DNA for the CDR3: TGTGCCAGCAGCCCCCAACGCGGGGGGAGACGACCTGGGGCCAACGTCCTGACTTTC.

This chain connects TRBV4-1 to TRBJ1-1; 9 nucleotides align to TRBD1. There are 19 residues in the CDR3. From germline, CDR1 is MGHRA and CDR2 YSYEKL. Trimming took 3 bases from V and 2 from J; bases not matched to a gene: 16. CDR3 coding DNA: TGCGCCAGCAGCCACTTAATACAAACAGGGGGCCCAAGAAACACTGAAGCTTTCTTT. As protein: CASSHLIQTGGPRNTEAFF.

The rearrangement links TRBV9 to TRBJ2-2; 9 positions match TRBD1. The CDR3 length is 16 residues. The V gene end was trimmed by 3 bases and the J gene end by 2 bases; junction bases not matched to a gene: 5. Germline CDR1 and CDR2: SGDLS and YYNGEE. CDR3 bases: TGTGCCAGCAGCGGGGACAGGGCTCCCAACACCGGGGAGCTGTTTTTT. Amino acid sequence: CASSGDRAPNTGELFF.

V usage is TRBV6-1 and J usage is TRBJ1-6; a possible D gene is TRBD1 (5 bases). The germline V and J ends were trimmed by 2 bases and 7 bases, with 15 bases remaining between them. CDR1 is MNHNS, CDR2 SASEGT, per germline. CDR3 length: 16 residues. CDR3: CASSETTGQGNSPLHF. CDR3 coding DNA: TGTGCCAGCAGTGAAACCACCGGGCAGGGAAATTCACCCCTCCACTTT.

The V call is TRBV2, the J call TRBJ1-1; TRBD1 aligns across 9 bases. CDR1 SNHLY and CDR2 FYNNEI come from the germline V gene. With V trimmed by 2 bases and J by 9 bases, 1 base remained unmatched. There are 12 residues in the CDR3. The CDR3 DNA reads as TGTGCCAGCAGTGAATACAGGGGGCAAGCTTTCTTT. This gives the protein CASSEYRGQAFF.

The chain recombines TRBV27 with TRBJ1-6, with D perhaps TRBD1 (6 bases). The CDR3 spans 14 residues. In germline, CDR1 is MNHEY, CDR2 SMNVEV (reference sequence). V was trimmed by 3 bases and J by 7 bases, leaving 10 bases between them. CDR3 region: CASSFGRGNSPLHF. The CDR3 DNA is TGTGCCAGCAGTTTTGGTAGGGGGAATTCACCCCTCCACTTT.

The rearrangement joins TRBV6-5 to TRBJ2-1, with D unclear. The CDR3 has 15 residues. Between the trimmed V and J ends, which lost 6 bases and 0 bases, there was a span of 12 bases. The germline gives CDR1 MNHEY, CDR2 SVGAGI. The DNA of the CDR3 is TGTGCCAGCAGGGAGCTAGAGACCTCCTACAATGAGCAGTTCTTC. The encoded protein is CASRELETSYNEQFF.

The chain employs TRBV19 and TRBJ2-1; 9 bases agree with TRBD2. CDR3 length equals 13 residues. The trim removed 7 bases at V and 5 bases at J, leaving 3 bases unmatched. Germline CDR1 reads LNHDA; CDR2 reads SQIVND (reference sequence). CDR3 DNA: TGTGCCAGTACTAGCGGGGTTGACAATGAGCAGTTCTTC. This gives the protein CASTSGVDNEQFF.

The chain uses TRBV15 and TRBJ2-7; 12 bases map to TRBD1. This CDR3 has 15 residues. V lost 3 bases to trimming and J lost 5 bases; unmatched junction nucleotides: 5. The germline gives CDR1 LNHNV, CDR2 YYDKDF (reference sequence). CDR3 sequence reads: CATSSTGTGGNEQYF. The CDR3 bases are TGTGCCACCAGCAGTACCGGGACAGGGGGCAACGAGCAGTACTTC.

This sequence joins TRBV28 and TRBJ2-1; D is unresolved. The CDR3 runs to 13 residues. V shed 5 bases and J shed 4 bases, with 9 bases lying between them. Looked up from germline, CDR1 is MDHEN and CDR2 is SYDVKM. The DNA for the CDR3 is TGTGCCAGCAGTACCCTAGGTTACAATGAGCAGTTCTTC. Its protein is CASSTLGYNEQFF.

The chain links TRBV27 to TRBJ2-1; 7 bases map to TRBD1. Germline values: CDR1 MNHEY, CDR2 SMNVEV (reference sequence). The CDR3 has 15 residues. J lost 1 base, V lost 4 bases, and 4 bases had no gene match. The CDR3 DNA sequence: TGTGCCAGCAGTTGGGACAGTTCTTCCTACAATGAGCAGTTCTTC. It codes for CASSWDSSSYNEQFF.

The rearrangement uses TRBV27 and TRBJ2-2; TRBD1 matches at 7 bases. Germline assignment: CDR1 MNHEY and CDR2 SMNVEV (reference sequence). There are 16 residues in the CDR3. Trimming removed 5 bases from V and 1 base from J; junction bases left unmatched: 7. The CDR3 DNA is TGTGCCAGCAGTAGATTCGGGACAGTGAACACCGGGGAGCTGTTTTTT. Translated: CASSRFGTVNTGELFF.

This chain joins TRBV18 and TRBJ1-1; 8 bases are a match to TRBD1. J gave up 0 bases and V 0 bases, and 3 bases lay outside the gene matches. CDR3 size: 16 residues. The germline gives CDR1 KGHSH, CDR2 LQKENI. The CDR3 bases are TGTGCCAGCTCACCACCGCAGGGGGCAATGAACACTGAAGCTTTCTTT. This codes for CASSPPQGAMNTEAFF.

V and J are TRBV28 and TRBJ2-2, with a weak D call TRBD2 (6 bases). Germline values: CDR1 MDHEN, CDR2 SYDVKM. Trimming cost V 5 bases and J 1 base, with 17 bases left between them. The length of the CDR3 is 17 residues. The CDR3 nucleotides are TGTGCCAGCAGTCCTCCCGGCGGGGCGGAGAACACCGGGGAGCTGTTTTTT. Amino acid sequence: CASSPPGGAENTGELFF.

The rearrangement links TRBV3-1 (or the pseudogene TRBV3-2) to TRBJ2-1; D is unresolved. Per the germline V gene, CDR1 is LGHDT and CDR2 is YNNKEL (reference sequence). The ends were cut back, 2 bases at V and 4 bases at J, with 15 bases in the middle. This CDR3 comprises 16 residues. CDR3 in amino acids: CASSQPYGSGYNEQFF. The CDR3 DNA follows: TGTGCCAGCAGCCAACCTTATGGATCCGGGTACAATGAGCAGTTCTTC.

This chain connects TRBV25-1 to TRBJ2-6; TRBD1 aligns across 7 bases. This CDR3 is built from 18 residues. Trimming at V came to 0 bases and at J to 0 bases, leaving 5 bases not matched to a gene. Germline V gene data show CDR1 as MGHDK and CDR2 as SYGVNS. CDR3 coding DNA: TGTGCCAGCAGTGAATATGACAGGGTTGCCTCTGGGGCCAACGTCCTGACTTTC. It translates to CASSEYDRVASGANVLTF. The variable domain in full, completed from reference TRBV25-1 and TRBJ2-6, reads EADIYQTPRYLVIGTGKKITLECSQTMGHDKMYWYQQDPGMELHLIHYSYGVNSTEKGDLSSESTVSRIRTEHFPLTLESARPSHTSQYLCASSEYDRVASGANVLTFGAGSRLTVL.

This rearrangement joins TRBV28 to TRBJ2-5, with 7 positions matching TRBD2. This CDR3 has 15 amino acids. The V segment lost 5 bases and the J segment 5 bases; nucleotides outside the gene matches: 11. CDR1 and CDR2 (germline): MDHEN, SYDVKM. CDR3: CASSMAGAQGETQYF. The CDR3 nucleotides are TGTGCCAGCAGTATGGCGGGAGCGCAAGGGGAGACCCAGTACTTC.

The chain links TRBV5-1 to TRBJ1-2, with a possible D match to TRBD1 (5 bases). V lost 0 bases and J lost 0, with 12 bases in between. The length of the CDR3 is 16 residues. In germline, CDR1 is SGHRS, CDR2 YFSETQ. The CDR3 DNA sequence: TGCGCCAGCAGCTTGGGACAGACCTCGACTAACTATGGCTACACCTTC. This gives the protein CASSLGQTSTNYGYTF.

This clone was picked up one time. The CDR3 reads CASSYSSGGVEKLFF. The CDR3 nucleotides read TGTGCCAGCAGTTACTCCTCGGGGGGCGTTGAAAAACTGTTTTTT. This sequence joins TRBV6-5 and TRBJ1-4; D possibly corresponds to TRBD1 (6 bases). Germline V gene data show CDR1 as MNHEY and CDR2 as SVGAGI. This CDR3 spans 15 amino acids. V was trimmed by 0 bases and J by 7 bases, leaving 12 bases between them.

The chain recombines TRBV27 with TRBJ1-2; 7 bases align to TRBD1. The germline CDR1 and CDR2 sequences are MNHEY and SMNVEV (reference sequence). With 3 bases clipped from V and 6 bases from J, the junction kept 7 bases outside the gene matches. CDR3 length equals 14 residues. The CDR3 sequence is CASSFLRGGDGYTF. The CDR3 DNA follows: TGTGCCAGCAGTTTCCTGAGAGGGGGCGATGGCTACACCTTC.

This clone was counted a single time. The chain has TRBV19 and TRBJ1-1; 7 bases line up with TRBD1. The CDR3 loop spans 14 amino acids. Germline V gene lookup returns CDR1 LNHDA and CDR2 SQIVND (reference sequence). J was trimmed by 0 bases and V by 8 bases; bases with no gene match: 6. Written as DNA, the CDR3 is TGTGCCAGTGCCGTGGGACAGATGAACACTGAAGCTTTCTTT. It specifies CASAVGQMNTEAFF. The variable domain in full, with the rest retrieved from reference TRBV19 and TRBJ1-1, is DGGITQSPKYLFRKEGQNVTLSCEQNLNHDAMYWYRQDPGQGLRLIYYSQIVNDFQKGDIAEGYSVSREKKESFPLTVTSAQKNPTAFYLCASAVGQMNTEAFFGQGTRLTVV.